This TCR beta chain came from a study of regulatory T cells in long-lasting Graves disease. Building of the TCR beta libraries involved iRepertoire HTBI primers and Arm-PCR of CDR3 regions. TCRdb re-called the multiplex PCR reads with MiXCR, one entry per CDR3 protein. The table includes 400,000 to 500,000 distinct CDR3 sequences, just under 15% detected once. Study-level findings and limits: Among persistent patients, a larger number of public clonotypes were shared (about 3,000) than among newly diagnosed patients (more than 850).

Sample time point: newly diagnosed GD, antithyroid drugs for less than 3 months. There was RNA extracted from PBMCs, and the TCR library was made from it. From each patient, roughly 9 milliliters of peripheral blood was drawn and collected into an EDTA anticoagulant tube. This clonotype showed up many times. Its cognate antigen is unknown. Germline V gene sequence: CDR1 LNHDA, CDR2 SQIVND (reference sequence). V was clipped by 1 base and J by 0 bases, with 9 bases between them. This CDR3 is 15 amino acids long. The same data also contributed to another study, on T cells in Graves' hyperthyroidism and ophthalmopathy. According to that study: Hyperthyroidism of Graves' type that showed no ophthalmopathy progression within 18 months was stable. Stable hyperthyroidism was told apart from ophthalmopathy by a model built on 13 V-J features.

The sequence came from a woman aged 25 to 39 with Graves disease. Sequencing used peripheral blood mononuclear cells (PBMCs), obtained at new diagnosis, from a patient treated with antithyroid drugs. The V gene is TRBV19, the J gene TRBJ1-1; D ambiguous. The CDR3 DNA sequence: TGTGCCAGTAGTATAGTCGGGGAAATGAACACTGAAGCTTTCTTT. It translates to CASSIVGEMNTEAFF.